This T cell receptor (beta chain) was identified during a study of technical replicates of blood from several donors. The assay was immunoSEQ multiplex PCR, and TCRdb's table has in-frame clones only and misses some. The sample has 95,000 to 100,000 clones, around 96% seen once; the top ten hold approximately 0.21%. V trimming: 10 bases; J trimming: 2 bases; junction bases outside the gene matches: 7. The CDR3 consists of 14 residues. Looked up from germline, CDR1 is MRHNA and CDR2 is SNTAGT. The sequence was collected from a human donor in good health. The gene calls are TRBV6-4 and TRBJ2-1, with 8 bases matching TRBD2. Sequenced material: T cells isolated from PBMCs. Here the CDR3 DNA reads TGTGCCACCGCTCCGGGACTAGCCTACAATGAGCAGTTCTTC. It specifies CATAPGLAYNEQFF.